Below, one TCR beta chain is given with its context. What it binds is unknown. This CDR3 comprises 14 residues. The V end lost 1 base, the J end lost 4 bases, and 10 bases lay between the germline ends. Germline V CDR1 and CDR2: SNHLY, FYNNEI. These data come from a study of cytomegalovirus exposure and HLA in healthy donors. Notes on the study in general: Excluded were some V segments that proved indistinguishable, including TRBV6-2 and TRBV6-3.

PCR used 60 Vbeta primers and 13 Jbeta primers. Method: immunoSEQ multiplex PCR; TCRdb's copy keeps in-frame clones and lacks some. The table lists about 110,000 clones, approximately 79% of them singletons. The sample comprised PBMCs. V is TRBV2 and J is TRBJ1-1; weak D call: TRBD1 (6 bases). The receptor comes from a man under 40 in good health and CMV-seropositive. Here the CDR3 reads CASSEVGGATEAFF. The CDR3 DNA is TGTGCCAGCAGTGAAGTGGGGGGGGCCACTGAAGCTTTCTTT.